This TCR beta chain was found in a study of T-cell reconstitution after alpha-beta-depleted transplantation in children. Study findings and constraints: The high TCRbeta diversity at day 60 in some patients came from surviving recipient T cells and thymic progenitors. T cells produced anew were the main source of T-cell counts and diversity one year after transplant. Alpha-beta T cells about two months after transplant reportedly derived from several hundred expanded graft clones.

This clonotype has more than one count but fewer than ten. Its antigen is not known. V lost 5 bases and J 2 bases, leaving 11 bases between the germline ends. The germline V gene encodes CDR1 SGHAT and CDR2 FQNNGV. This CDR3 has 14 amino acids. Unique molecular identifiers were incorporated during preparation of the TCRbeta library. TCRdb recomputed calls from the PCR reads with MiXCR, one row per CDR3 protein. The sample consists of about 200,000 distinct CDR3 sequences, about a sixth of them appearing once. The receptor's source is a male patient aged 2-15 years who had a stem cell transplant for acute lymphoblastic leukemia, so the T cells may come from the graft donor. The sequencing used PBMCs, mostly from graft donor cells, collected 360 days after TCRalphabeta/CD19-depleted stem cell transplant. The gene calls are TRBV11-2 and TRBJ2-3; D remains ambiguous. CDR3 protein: CASSLRAHTDTQYF. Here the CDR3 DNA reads TGTGCCAGCAGCCTACGGGCCCACACAGATACGCAGTATTTT.